These 9 T cell receptor beta chains came from one sample sequenced in a study of T cells after yellow fever vaccination (dated by TCRdb to the late 2010s). Library generation was performed with 5' RACE. The sequencer listed for this sample is Illumina HiSeq 2500. Starting from the raw public reads, TCRdb applied fastp trimming at Q25, assembled clones with MiXCR and retained in-frame beta chains. Rows matching on CDR3 protein sequence are summarized as one entry with the most common DNA and genes. The sample records around 550,000 distinct CDR3 sequences, 15% to 20% of which are singletons. The ten largest clones represent 13% to 15% of the sample. The treatment or condition label, as the study defines it: live attenuated yellow fever vaccine strain. Sequences were derived from PBMCs, sampled 15 days after the yellow fever booster vaccination. The receptors derive from a man aged 25 to 45 who received the YFV17D yellow fever vaccine.

The chain combines TRBV15 with TRBJ2-3; 8 bases are shared with TRBD1. The length of the CDR3 is 13 residues. The trim removed 8 bases at V and 8 bases at J, leaving 9 bases unmatched. Germline values: CDR1 LNHNV, CDR2 YYDKDF (reference sequence). CDR3 sequence reads: CATSGTGQVTQYF. CDR3 coding DNA: TGTGCCACCTCCGGGACAGGTCAAGTTACGCAGTATTTT. The entire variable domain, with the rest obtained from reference TRBV15 and TRBJ2-3, is as follows: DAMVIQNPRYQVTQFGKPVTLSCSQTLNHNVMYWYQQKSSQAPKLLFHYYDKDFNNEADTPDNFQSRRPNTSFCFLDIRSPGLGDTAMYLCATSGTGQVTQYFGPGTRLTVL.

This clonotype was seen a few times. The rearrangement links TRBV7-9 to TRBJ2-3, with 9 bases lining up with TRBD2. CDR3 length equals 15 residues. From germline, CDR1 is SEHNR and CDR2 FQNEAQ (reference sequence). The junction had 8 bases not matched to a gene; V was cut back by 4 bases and J by 6 bases. The CDR3 coding sequence is TGTGCCAGCAGCTCCCTAGCGGGATCTTCGGATACGCAGTATTTT. It translates to CASSSLAGSSDTQYF.

This clonotype was seen a few times. This chain's CDR3 is CASSVGRGSLHF. The CDR3 DNA reads as TGTGCCAGCAGCGTGGGGCGGGGATCCCTCCACTTT. The rearrangement uses TRBV9 and TRBJ1-6; perhaps TRBD1 as D (5 bases). Germline V lookup: CDR1 SGDLS, CDR2 YYNGEE. Deletions cut 2 bases from V and 14 bases from J, with 11 bases between. The CDR3 runs to 12 residues.

The chain has TRBV10-1 and TRBJ2-5; 9 positions match TRBD1. V shed 8 bases, J shed 5 bases, and the junction held 0 bases outside the gene matches. Germline values: CDR1 WNHNN, CDR2 SYGVQD (reference sequence). The CDR3 loop spans 11 amino acids. CDR3 amino acids: CASGQGETQYF. The CDR3 DNA reads TGCGCCAGCGGACAGGGGGAGACCCAGTACTTC.

The gene calls are TRBV6-2 or TRBV6-3 and TRBJ1-5; TRBD1 is a possible D gene (5 bases). V was cut by 0 bases and J by 1 base, with 13 bases left in between. Germline V gives CDR1 MNHEY, CDR2 SVGEGT. The CDR3 is 17 amino acids. CDR3 sequence reads: CASSYSRVGTSNQPQHF. The CDR3 bases are TGTGCCAGCAGTTACTCGAGGGTGGGGACCAGCAATCAGCCCCAGCATTTT.

The J gene is TRBJ2-3, the V gene TRBV28; 13 bases agree with TRBD2. The CDR3 is 16 residues long. Trimming removed 6 bases from V and 6 bases from J; junction bases left unmatched: 9. The germline V gene encodes CDR1 MDHEN and CDR2 SYDVKM. The CDR3 is CASSGGLAGFLDTQYF. DNA of the CDR3: TGTGCCAGCAGCGGGGGACTAGCGGGATTCTTGGATACGCAGTATTTT.

The chain joins TRBV10-3 to TRBJ2-3, with 11 positions matching TRBD1. V lost 6 bases, J lost 5 bases, and 4 bases stayed unmatched. The germline CDR1 and CDR2 sequences are ENHRY and SYGVKD. The CDR3 sequence is 14 residues long. CDR3 coding DNA: TGTGCCATCAGAACCGGGACAGGGGGAGATACGCAGTATTTT. Protein sequence: CAIRTGTGGDTQYF.

The chain has TRBV5-4 and TRBJ2-1, with D unclear. V was clipped by 4 bases and J by 8 bases, with 10 bases between them. This CDR3 contains 12 residues. CDR1 and CDR2 (germline): SGHNT, YYREEE (reference sequence). The DNA for the CDR3 is TGTGCCAGCAGCAACGCCCCCCATGAGCAGTTCTTC. This gives the protein CASSNAPHEQFF.

The chain joins TRBV6-5 to TRBJ2-7; D gene ambiguous. CDR1 is MNHEY and CDR2 is SVGAGI in the germline V gene. V was clipped by 0 bases and J by 0 bases, with 6 bases between them. The CDR3 covers 14 residues. Here the CDR3 reads CASSYSSASYEQYF. The CDR3 nucleotides read TGTGCCAGCAGTTACTCAAGTGCCTCCTACGAGCAGTACTTC.